Listed below are T cell receptor beta chains from one sample, sequenced in a study of blood T cell repertoires in COVID-19. Here immunoSEQ multiplex PCR was the method, and the copy in TCRdb shows in-frame clones only, minus some. The data contain a few hundred thousand clones, more than 75% of them singletons. Specimen: PBMCs or T cells enriched from blood (not recorded which). These receptors were taken from an older woman in a cohort exposed to, infected with or recovered from COVID-19 (not recorded which). CDR3s include the opening cysteine and the closing phenylalanine or tryptophan. Clone size is given for some rows only: seen once, a few or many times, or a class if the clone is expanded.

clone size: NA; V gene: TRBV7-9; J gene: TRBJ2-7; CDR3 protein: CASSSLAPYEQYF
clone size: once; V gene: TRBV24-1; J gene: TRBJ2-1; CDR3 protein: CATSGAGVSYNEQFF
clone size: NA; V gene: TRBV10-1; J gene: TRBJ2-5; CDR3 protein: CASSESGTFQETQYF
clone size: NA; V gene: TRBV19; J gene: TRBJ1-4; CDR3 protein: CASSPRQNEKLFF
clone size: NA; V gene: TRBV19; J gene: TRBJ1-1; CDR3 protein: CASTTPTGTGYAFF
clone size: NA; V gene: TRBV27; J gene: TRBJ2-2; CDR3 protein: CASSLDRLPSNTGELFF
clone size: NA; V gene: TRBV18; J gene: TRBJ1-6; CDR3 protein: CASSPYGGKDSPLHF
clone size: NA; V gene: TRBV5-1; J gene: TRBJ2-5; CDR3 protein: CASSLVQGQETQYF
clone size: NA; V gene: TRBV6-1; J gene: TRBJ2-7; CDR3 protein: CASSETSGLYEQYF
clone size: once; V gene: TRBV7-9; J gene: TRBJ2-5; CDR3 protein: CASSVDRDQETQYF
clone size: NA; V gene: TRBV5-6; J gene: TRBJ1-2; CDR3 protein: CASSSRRDRGLGYTF
clone size: NA; V gene: TRBV14; J gene: TRBJ2-7; CDR3 protein: CASSLAAGLNEQYF
clone size: NA; V gene: TRBV18; J gene: TRBJ2-5; CDR3 protein: CASSPGDLLETQYF
clone size: NA; V gene: TRBV18; J gene: TRBJ1-2; CDR3 protein: CASSQEATGGSYGYTF
clone size: NA; V gene: TRBV5-8; J gene: TRBJ2-7; CDR3 protein: CASSLKRGTYEQYF
clone size: NA; V gene: TRBV5-1; J gene: TRBJ1-1; CDR3 protein: CASSRDSTNTEAFF
clone size: NA; V gene: TRBV28; J gene: TRBJ2-7; CDR3 protein: CASSGQGMRYEQYF
clone size: NA; V gene: TRBV7-9; J gene: TRBJ1-6; CDR3 protein: CASSLGGSPLHF
clone size: NA; V gene: TRBV28; J gene: TRBJ1-2; CDR3 protein: CASSLDSTNYGYTF
clone size: NA; V gene: TRBV19; J gene: TRBJ2-1; CDR3 protein: CASSTRQSLAGGRNEQFF
clone size: NA; V gene: TRBV9; J gene: TRBJ2-6; CDR3 protein: CASSVATGVGVSGANVLTF
clone size: NA; V gene: TRBV5-1; J gene: TRBJ2-1; CDR3 protein: CASRGRGGDNEQFF
clone size: NA; V gene: TRBV30; J gene: TRBJ1-1; CDR3 protein: CAWSNQGASEAFF
clone size: NA; V gene: TRBV6-5; J gene: TRBJ2-1; CDR3 protein: CASSSDRGHVNEQFF
clone size: NA; V gene: TRBV28; J gene: TRBJ1-2; CDR3 protein: CASSFGNREREGYTF
clone size: NA; V gene: TRBV23-1; J gene: TRBJ1-5; CDR3 protein: CASSLRGTGVRGNQPQHF